This T cell receptor (beta chain) came from a study of T cells in Graves' hyperthyroidism and ophthalmopathy. The wider study: Once the initial diagnosis was made, peripheral blood was obtained before any treatment. Study findings and constraints: Most expanded thyroid clonotypes above 0.001 recurred in blood.

This clonotype has more than one count but fewer than ten. Its target is not known. This CDR3 is built from 16 residues. V gave up 3 bases and J gave up 4 bases; unmatched junction bases: 7. The germline gives CDR1 KGHSH, CDR2 LQKENI. RNA transcripts yielded amplified TCR beta CDR3 regions. The HTBI primer set served for first-round RT-PCR of the TCR CDR3. TCRdb re-derived calls from the multiplex PCR reads in MiXCR, one entry per CDR3 protein. This sample yields hundreds of thousands of distinct CDR3 sequences, of which 15% to 20% are seen a single time; around 50% belongs to the top ten. Duration under 3 months, a NOSPECS grade of at least 4, and a Clinical Activity Score of at least 3 characterized the ophthalmopathy patients. PBMCs stemmed from under 11 ml fresh peripheral blood.

This TCR derives from a man aged 40-49 years with Graves' ophthalmopathy. The sequenced material came from blood. This chain connects TRBV18 to TRBJ2-3; the match to TRBD1 covers 10 bases. The CDR3 DNA reads as TGTGCCAGCTCACCCGGGACAGGGGTTCGTTCAGATACGCAGTATTTT. Encoded protein: CASSPGTGVRSDTQYF.